This section outlines one TCR beta chain sequence together with its context. This record comes from a study of blood T cell repertoires in COVID-19. The overall study: Material from acute and convalescent COVID-19 was sourced from the United States, Italy and Spain.

Unmatched junction bases numbered 0, after V lost 0 bases and J lost 0 bases. The CDR3 totals 16 residues. Germline lookup yields CDR1 SGDLS and CDR2 YYNGEE. Authors' data handling: Estimated nucleated cell counts came from reference gene primer amplification. Repertoires were generated with immunoSEQ multiplex PCR, while TCRdb's copy carries only in-frame clones and drops some. The DNA was the basis for D and trimming; V, J and clone size are from that table. This repertoire shows 250,000 or so clones, around four fifths found once; its top ten account for roughly 6.4%. The specimen sequenced was peripheral blood. The chain links TRBV9 to TRBJ2-6, with 7 bases lining up with TRBD2. The clonotype comes from an older woman with active or convalescent COVID-19. Here the CDR3 DNA reads TGTGCCAGCAGCGTAGGGGACTACTCTGGGGCCAACGTCCTGACTTTC. Encoded protein: CASSVGDYSGANVLTF. The full variable domain, its missing parts supplied by reference TRBV9 and TRBJ2-6, is DSGVTQTPKHLITATGQRVTLRCSPRSGDLSVYWYQQSLDQGLQFLIQYYNGEERAKGNILERFSAQQFPDLHSELNLSSLELGDSALYFCASSVGDYSGANVLTFGAGSRLTVL.